This T cell receptor beta chain was found in a study of blood T cell repertoires in COVID-19. On the study more broadly: The analysed material was cDNA or gDNA that came from T cells, B-cell-depleted T cells, or PBMCs.

Repertoires were generated with immunoSEQ multiplex PCR, while TCRdb's copy carries only in-frame clones and drops some. This sample has over 65,000 clones, with approximately 90% found just once. Sequenced sample: peripheral blood. This sequence was found in a man aged 50 to 59 with active or convalescent COVID-19.

The chain's CDR3 is CASSPGQGHYEQYF. The DNA of the CDR3 is TGTGCCAGCAGCCCGGGACAGGGGCACTACGAGCAGTACTTC. The V and J genes are TRBV3-1 (or the pseudogene TRBV3-2) and TRBJ2-7; 10 positions match TRBD1. V was pared by 4 bases and J by 3 bases, with 3 bases of the junction left unmatched. CDR3 length: 14 residues. The germline V gene encodes CDR1 LGHDT and CDR2 YNNKEL (reference sequence).